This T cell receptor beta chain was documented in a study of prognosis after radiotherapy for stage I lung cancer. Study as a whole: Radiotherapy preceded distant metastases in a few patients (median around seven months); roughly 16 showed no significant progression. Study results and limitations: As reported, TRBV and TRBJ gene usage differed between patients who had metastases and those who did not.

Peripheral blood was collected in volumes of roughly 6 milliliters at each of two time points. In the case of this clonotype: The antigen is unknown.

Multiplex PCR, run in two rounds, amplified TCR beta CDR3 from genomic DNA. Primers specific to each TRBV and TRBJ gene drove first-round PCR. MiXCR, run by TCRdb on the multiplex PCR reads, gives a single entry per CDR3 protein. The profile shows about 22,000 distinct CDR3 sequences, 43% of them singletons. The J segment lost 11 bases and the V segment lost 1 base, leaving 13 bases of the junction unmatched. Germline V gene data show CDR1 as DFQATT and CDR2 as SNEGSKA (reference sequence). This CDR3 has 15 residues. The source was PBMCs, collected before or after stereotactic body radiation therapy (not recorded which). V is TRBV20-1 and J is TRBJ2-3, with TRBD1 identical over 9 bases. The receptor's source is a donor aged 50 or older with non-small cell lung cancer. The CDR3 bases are TGCAGTGCTAGAGCTACAGGGGGCCCCGGATTTGGGCAGTATTTT. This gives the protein CSARATGGPGFGQYF.